Listed here are 19 T cell receptor beta chains from one sample, sequenced in a study of response to subunit inactivated influenza vaccine. TCRdb re-called the RT-PCR reads through MiXCR, storing one row per CDR3 protein. The table lists about 570,000 distinct CDR3 sequences, around 11% of them singletons. In addition, the sample was reused for a study of T cells expressing NK-cell markers. Per that paper: As the method of synthesis, 5'RACE template switching with UMIs yielded TCR beta cDNA.

Here the sequenced sample was PBMCs from blood, taken on the day of vaccination. These receptors were obtained from a man in his fifties who received an inactivated influenza vaccine.

This clonotype was picked up many times. J is TRBJ1-1 and V is TRBV5-1; a possible D gene is TRBD1 (5 bases). CDR1 is SGHRS and CDR2 is YFSETQ in the germline V gene. Trimming took 0 bases from V and 3 from J, leaving 9 bases between them. The CDR3 contains 14 residues. The CDR3 DNA sequence: TGCGCCAGCAGCTTGGAACCGGGGCACACTGAAGCTTTCTTT. Amino acid sequence: CASSLEPGHTEAFF.

In this sample, this clonotype turned up many times. This chain uses TRBV12-3 or TRBV12-4 with TRBJ2-3, with TRBD2 matching over 13 bases. V shed 3 bases and J 2 bases; nucleotides not matched to a gene: 2. The CDR3 loop spans 16 amino acids. This CDR3 is CASSLGLAGSTDTQYF. The CDR3, as DNA: TGTGCCAGCAGTTTGGGACTAGCGGGATCCACAGATACGCAGTATTTT.

The chain is built from TRBV12-3 or TRBV12-4 and TRBJ2-1, with TRBD2 identical over 10 bases. The CDR3 totals 14 residues. The V and J ends lost 4 bases and 8 bases, in that order; junction bases with no gene match: 5. The DNA of the CDR3 is TGTGCCAGCAGTTGGAGCGGGGGGGGGGATGAGCAGTTCTTC. Its translation: CASSWSGGGDEQFF.

Many counts were recorded for this clonotype. The chain combines TRBV4-1 with TRBJ2-7; tentative D call: TRBD1 (5 bases). In germline, CDR1 is MGHRA, CDR2 YSYEKL. Between the trimmed V and J ends, which lost 1 base and 1 base, there was a span of 5 bases. This CDR3 has 13 residues. The CDR3 is CASSQGTSYEQYF. In nucleotides, the CDR3 is TGCGCCAGCAGCCAAGGGACATCCTACGAGCAGTACTTC.

The V call is TRBV20-1, the J call TRBJ1-4; D not certain. The CDR3 consists of 12 residues. Trimming cost V 7 bases and J 0 bases, with 6 bases left between them. Looked up from germline, CDR1 is DFQATT and CDR2 is SNEGSKA (reference sequence). DNA of the CDR3: TGCAGTGTTGGTCCAACTAATGAAAAACTGTTTTTT. It translates to CSVGPTNEKLFF.

This clonotype turned up a few times. The rearrangement joins TRBV2 to TRBJ2-2; D unclear. Trimming cost V 2 bases and J 1 base, with 8 bases left between them. CDR1 is SNHLY and CDR2 is FYNNEI in the germline V gene. The CDR3 consists of 15 residues. The CDR3 spells CASSESDLNTGELFF. Written as DNA, the CDR3 is TGTGCCAGCAGTGAATCCGACCTGAACACCGGGGAGCTGTTTTTT.

About this clonotype: The final CDR3 position lacks the conserved phenylalanine or tryptophan, pointing to a likely read error. The chain recombines TRBV5-6 with TRBJ2-1, with D perhaps TRBD2 (5 bases). The germline V gene encodes CDR1 SGHDT and CDR2 YYEEEE. The V gene lost 2 bases and the J gene lost 2 bases, with 11 bases spanning the gap. The CDR3 loop spans 15 amino acids. The CDR3 coding sequence is TGTGCCAGCAGCTTCTCGGGGAAAACCTACAATGAGCAGTTCCTC. This codes for CASSFSGKTYNEQFL.

The chain links TRBV20-1 to TRBJ2-1; 11 bases are a match to TRBD2. From germline, CDR1 is DFQATT and CDR2 SNEGSKA (reference sequence). V trimming: 6 bases; J trimming: 6 bases; junction bases outside the gene matches: 7. This CDR3 comprises 14 residues. The CDR3 bases are TGCAGTGCACGGAATAGCGGGAGGGGCAATGAGCAGTTCTTC. As protein: CSARNSGRGNEQFF.

V and J are TRBV14 and TRBJ1-1, with D hard to call. Germline CDR1 and CDR2: SGHDN and FVKESK. Trimming stripped 4 bases from V and 0 bases from J, with 12 bases between. The CDR3 covers 15 residues. CDR3 amino acids: CASSPIGEMNTEAFF. The CDR3 region has the DNA TGTGCCAGCAGCCCCATCGGAGAGATGAACACTGAAGCTTTCTTT.

This clonotype was observed a few times. V is TRBV25-1 and J is TRBJ2-2, with TRBD2 matching 9 bases. With V trimmed by 1 base and J by 0 bases, 9 bases remained unmatched. Germline V lookup: CDR1 MGHDK, CDR2 SYGVNS. The CDR3 totals 19 residues. The CDR3 region is CASSEWWKRGETNTGELFF. In DNA, the CDR3 is TGTGCCAGCAGTGAATGGTGGAAGCGGGGGGAAACGAACACCGGGGAGCTGTTTTTT.

V gene TRBV10-3 combines with J gene TRBJ2-1; D unresolved. V was shortened by 2 bases and J by 8 bases, with 4 bases between the two germline ends. The germline V gene has CDR1 ENHRY and CDR2 SYGVKD. The CDR3 contains 11 residues. In nucleotides, the CDR3 is TGTGCCATCAGTGAGAGGCATGAGCAGTTCTTC. This gives the protein CAISERHEQFF.

There are a few counts of this clonotype. The chain is built from TRBV7-6 and TRBJ2-5, with 13 bases identical to TRBD2. Germline V gene data show CDR1 as SGHVS and CDR2 as FNYEAQ. Losses at the gene ends were 2 bases for V and 5 bases for J; bases not matched to a gene: 2. The CDR3 spans 15 residues. CDR3 sequence: CASSLTSGRVETQYF. CDR3 coding DNA: TGTGCCAGCAGCTTAACTAGCGGGAGGGTTGAGACCCAGTACTTC.

This clonotype showed up just a few times. The chain carries TRBV7-9 and TRBJ2-3; D may be TRBD2 (5 bases). Trimming took 5 bases from V and 3 from J, leaving 15 bases between them. Germline assignment: CDR1 SEHNR and CDR2 FQNEAQ (reference sequence). The CDR3 contains 15 residues. In DNA, the CDR3 is TGTGCCAGCAGCCATACAAGACGGGGTACAGATACGCAGTATTTT. Amino acids: CASSHTRRGTDTQYF.

Turning to this clonotype: This could be a read error, since a much larger clone is one nucleotide away. The chain uses TRBV6-2 or TRBV6-3 and TRBJ2-2; D is unresolved. CDR1 is MNHEY, CDR2 SVGEGT, per germline. V lost 6 bases, J lost 0 bases, and 8 bases lay in between. This CDR3 is 14 amino acids long. CDR3 DNA: TGTGCCAGCAGCCCAAGACCGAACACCGGGGAGCTGTTTTTT. Its translation: CASSPRPNTGELFF.

This rearrangement joins TRBV2 to TRBJ1-2; D remains ambiguous. CDR1 SNHLY and CDR2 FYNNEI come from the germline V gene. V gave up 2 bases and J gave up 4 bases, with 8 bases separating them. This CDR3 spans 13 amino acids. CDR3 nucleotides: TGTGCCAGCAGTGAAAACGGATTCTATGGCTACACCTTC. It specifies CASSENGFYGYTF.

This chain joins TRBV6-5 and TRBJ1-1, with D unclear. The V gene lost 0 bases and the J gene lost 4 bases, with 9 bases spanning the gap. Germline CDR1 MNHEY, CDR2 SVGAGI. The CDR3 extends over 14 amino acids. CDR3 sequence: CASSYSPGSTEAFF. The CDR3 region has the DNA TGTGCCAGCAGTTACTCCCCGGGGAGCACTGAAGCTTTCTTT.

This clonotype was counted many times. The rearrangement uses TRBV12-3 or TRBV12-4 and TRBJ2-1; 16 bases map to TRBD2. There are 16 residues in the CDR3. Trimming cost V 5 bases and J 8 bases; bases outside gene matches: 6. The CDR3 protein is CASSKGTSGRADEQFF. In DNA form, the CDR3 reads TGTGCCAGCAGTAAAGGGACTAGCGGGAGGGCCGATGAGCAGTTCTTC.

This clonotype showed up just a few times. V is TRBV12-3 or TRBV12-4 and J is TRBJ2-1, with TRBD1 matching 7 bases. V shed 6 bases, J shed 5 bases, and the junction held 10 bases outside the gene matches. This CDR3 is 15 amino acids long. CDR3 coding DNA: TGTGCCAGCAGCAGTCGACAGGGCGTTAACAATGAGCAGTTCTTC. Translation gives CASSSRQGVNNEQFF.

The rearrangement joins TRBV6-5 to TRBJ2-5, with no clear D. CDR3 length: 13 amino acids. Trimming removed 2 bases from V and 5 bases from J, with 9 bases in between. Germline V lookup: CDR1 MNHEY, CDR2 SVGAGI. CDR3 region: CASSYGPVETQYF. The CDR3 region has the DNA TGTGCCAGCAGTTACGGCCCGGTGGAGACCCAGTACTTC.